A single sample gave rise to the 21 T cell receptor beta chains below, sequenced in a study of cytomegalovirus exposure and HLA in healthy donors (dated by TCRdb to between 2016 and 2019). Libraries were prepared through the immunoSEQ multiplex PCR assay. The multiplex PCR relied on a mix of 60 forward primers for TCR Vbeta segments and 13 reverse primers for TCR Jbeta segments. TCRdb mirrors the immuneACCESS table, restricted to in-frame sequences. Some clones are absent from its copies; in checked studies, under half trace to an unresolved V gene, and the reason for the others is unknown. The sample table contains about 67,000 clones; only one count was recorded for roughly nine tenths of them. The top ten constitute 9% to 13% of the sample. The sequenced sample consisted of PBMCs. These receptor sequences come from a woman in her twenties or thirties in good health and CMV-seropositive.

The CDR3 is CASSIGGNTEAFF. In DNA form, the CDR3 reads TGTGCCAGTAGTATCGGGGGGAACACTGAAGCTTTCTTT. The chain couples TRBV19 to TRBJ1-1; maybe TRBD1 (5 bases). There are 13 residues in the CDR3. V was trimmed by 3 bases and J by 1 base, leaving 6 bases between them. Germline V lookup: CDR1 LNHDA, CDR2 SQIVND (reference sequence). Filled out from reference TRBV19 and TRBJ1-1, the complete variable domain reads DGGITQSPKYLFRKEGQNVTLSCEQNLNHDAMYWYRQDPGQGLRLIYYSQIVNDFQKGDIAEGYSVSREKKESFPLTVTSAQKNPTAFYLCASSIGGNTEAFFGQGTRLTVV.

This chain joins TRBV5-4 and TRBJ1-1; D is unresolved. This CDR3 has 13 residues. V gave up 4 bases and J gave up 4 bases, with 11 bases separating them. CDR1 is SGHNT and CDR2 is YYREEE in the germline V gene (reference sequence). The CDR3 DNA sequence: TGTGCCAGCAGCCAAACAGCTACCACTGAAGCTTTCTTT. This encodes CASSQTATTEAFF.

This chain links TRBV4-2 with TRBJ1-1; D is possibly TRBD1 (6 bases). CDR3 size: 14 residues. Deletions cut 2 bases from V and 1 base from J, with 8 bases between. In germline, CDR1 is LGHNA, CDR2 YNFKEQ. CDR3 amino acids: CASSQTGQNTEAFF. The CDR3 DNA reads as TGTGCCAGCAGCCAAACGGGACAGAACACTGAAGCTTTCTTT.

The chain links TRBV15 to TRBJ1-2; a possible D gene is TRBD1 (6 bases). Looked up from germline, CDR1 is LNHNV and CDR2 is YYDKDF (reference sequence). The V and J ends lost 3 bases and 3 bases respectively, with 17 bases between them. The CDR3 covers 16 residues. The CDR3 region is CATSSDPGVRHYGYTF. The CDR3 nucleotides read TGTGCCACCAGCAGTGACCCAGGGGTGCGCCACTATGGCTACACCTTC.

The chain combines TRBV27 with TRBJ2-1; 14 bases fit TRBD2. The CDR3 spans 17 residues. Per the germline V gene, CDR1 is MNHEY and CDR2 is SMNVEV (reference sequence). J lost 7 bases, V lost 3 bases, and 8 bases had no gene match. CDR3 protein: CASSFRLAGGTRNEQFF. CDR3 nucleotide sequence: TGTGCCAGCAGTTTCCGACTAGCGGGAGGGACGCGGAATGAGCAGTTCTTC.

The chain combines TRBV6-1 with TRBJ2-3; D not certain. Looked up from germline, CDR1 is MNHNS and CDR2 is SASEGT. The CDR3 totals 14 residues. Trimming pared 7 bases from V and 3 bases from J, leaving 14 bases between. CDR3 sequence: CASMRSGFTDTQYF. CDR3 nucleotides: TGTGCCAGCATGAGGTCGGGTTTTACAGATACGCAGTATTTT.

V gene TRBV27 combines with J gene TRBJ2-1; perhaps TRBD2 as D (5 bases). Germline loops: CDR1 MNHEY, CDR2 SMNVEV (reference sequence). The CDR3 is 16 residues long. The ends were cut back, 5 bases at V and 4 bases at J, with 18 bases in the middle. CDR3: CASSPLSRVRYNEQFF. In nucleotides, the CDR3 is TGTGCCAGCAGTCCCCTCTCGAGGGTACGGTACAATGAGCAGTTCTTC.

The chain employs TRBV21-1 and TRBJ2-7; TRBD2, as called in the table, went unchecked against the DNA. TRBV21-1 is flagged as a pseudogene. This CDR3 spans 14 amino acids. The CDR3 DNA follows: TGTGCCAGCAGCAATCGGACTAGCAGGAACGAGCAGTACTTC. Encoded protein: CASSNRTSRNEQYF.

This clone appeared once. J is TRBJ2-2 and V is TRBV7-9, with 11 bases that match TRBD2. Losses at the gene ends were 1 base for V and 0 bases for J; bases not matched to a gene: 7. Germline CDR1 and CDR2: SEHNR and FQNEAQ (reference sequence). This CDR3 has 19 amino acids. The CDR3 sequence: CASSLGSLAGAPNTGELFF. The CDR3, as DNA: TGTGCCAGCAGCTTAGGGTCACTAGCGGGAGCCCCGAACACCGGGGAGCTGTTTTTT.

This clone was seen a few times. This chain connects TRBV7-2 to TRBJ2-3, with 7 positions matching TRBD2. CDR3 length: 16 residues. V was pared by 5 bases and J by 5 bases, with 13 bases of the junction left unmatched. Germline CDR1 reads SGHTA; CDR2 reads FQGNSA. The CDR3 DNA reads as TGTGCCAGCAGCCCGGCTAGCGGTTACCGGGGAGATACGCAGTATTTT. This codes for CASSPASGYRGDTQYF.

DNA of the CDR3: TGTGCCAGAGGGGGTCTAGCCTACGAGCAGTACTTC. Protein: CARGGLAYEQYF. This sequence joins TRBV2 and TRBJ2-7, with a possible D match to TRBD1 (6 bases). Between the trimmed V and J ends, which lost 9 bases and 2 bases, there was a span of 11 bases. The CDR3 has 12 amino acids. From germline, CDR1 is SNHLY and CDR2 FYNNEI.

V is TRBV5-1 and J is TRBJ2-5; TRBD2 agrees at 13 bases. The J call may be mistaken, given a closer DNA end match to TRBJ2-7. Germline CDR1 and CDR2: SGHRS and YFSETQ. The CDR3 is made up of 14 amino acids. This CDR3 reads CASSWTSGGYEQYF. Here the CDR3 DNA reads TGCGCCAGCAGCTGGACTAGCGGGGGCTACGAGCAGTACTTC.

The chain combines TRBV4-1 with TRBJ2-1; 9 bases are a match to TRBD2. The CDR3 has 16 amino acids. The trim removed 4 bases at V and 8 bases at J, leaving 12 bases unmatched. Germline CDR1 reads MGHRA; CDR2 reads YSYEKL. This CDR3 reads CASSRSLGLARDEQFF. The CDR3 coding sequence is TGCGCCAGCAGCCGGTCTTTGGGACTAGCCCGGGATGAGCAGTTCTTC.

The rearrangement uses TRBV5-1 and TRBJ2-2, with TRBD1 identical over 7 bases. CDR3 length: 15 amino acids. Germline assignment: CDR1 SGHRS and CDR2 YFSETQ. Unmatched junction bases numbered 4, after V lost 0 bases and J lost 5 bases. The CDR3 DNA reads TGCGCCAGCAGCTTGGACGGGGACAGAACCGGGGAGCTGTTTTTT. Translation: CASSLDGDRTGELFF.

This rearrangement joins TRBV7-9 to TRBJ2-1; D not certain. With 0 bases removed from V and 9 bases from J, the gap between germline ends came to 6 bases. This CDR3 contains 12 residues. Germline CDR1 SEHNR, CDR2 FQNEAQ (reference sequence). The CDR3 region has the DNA TGTGCCAGCAGCTTAGCGCAGGCTGAGCAGTTCTTC. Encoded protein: CASSLAQAEQFF.

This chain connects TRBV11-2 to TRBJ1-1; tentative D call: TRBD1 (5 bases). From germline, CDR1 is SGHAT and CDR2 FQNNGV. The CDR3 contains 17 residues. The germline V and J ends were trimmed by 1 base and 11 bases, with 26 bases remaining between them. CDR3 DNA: TGTGCCAGCAGCTTAGTCCGCGGGACCAGATTTGGGAGTGGGGCTTTCTTT. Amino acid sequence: CASSLVRGTRFGSGAFF.

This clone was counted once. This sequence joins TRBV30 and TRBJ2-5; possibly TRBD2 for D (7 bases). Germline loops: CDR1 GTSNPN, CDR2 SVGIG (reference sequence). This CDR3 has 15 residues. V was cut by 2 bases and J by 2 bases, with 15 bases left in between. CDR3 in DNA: TGTGCCTGGAGTCGAAGGGGGGGTAGACAAGAGACCCAGTACTTC. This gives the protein CAWSRRGGRQETQYF. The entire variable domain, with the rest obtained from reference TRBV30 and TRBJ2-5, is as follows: SQTIHQWPATLVQPVGSPLSLECTVEGTSNPNLYWYRQAAGRGLQLLFYSVGIGQISSEVPQNLSASRPQDRQFILSSKKLLLSDSGFYLCAWSRRGGRQETQYFGPGTRLLVL.

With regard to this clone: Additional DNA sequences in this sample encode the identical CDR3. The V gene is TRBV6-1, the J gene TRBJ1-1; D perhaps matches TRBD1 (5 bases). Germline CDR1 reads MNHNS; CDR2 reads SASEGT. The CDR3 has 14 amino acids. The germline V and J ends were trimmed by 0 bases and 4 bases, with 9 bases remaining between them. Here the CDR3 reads CASSEAGGTTEAFF. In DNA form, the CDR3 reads TGTGCCAGCAGTGAAGCCGGGGGGACCACTGAAGCTTTCTTT.

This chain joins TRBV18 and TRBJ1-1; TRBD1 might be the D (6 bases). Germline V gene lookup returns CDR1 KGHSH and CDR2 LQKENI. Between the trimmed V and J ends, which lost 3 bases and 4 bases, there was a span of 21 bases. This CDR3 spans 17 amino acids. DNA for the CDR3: TGTGCCAGCTCACCGGTTCAACTAATAACAGGGCTCACTGAAGCTTTCTTT. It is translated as CASSPVQLITGLTEAFF.

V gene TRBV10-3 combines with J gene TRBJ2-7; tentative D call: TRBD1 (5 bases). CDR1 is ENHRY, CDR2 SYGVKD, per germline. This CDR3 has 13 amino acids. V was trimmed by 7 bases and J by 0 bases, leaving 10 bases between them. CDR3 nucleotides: TGTGCCATCACCACTGACAGCTCCTACGAGCAGTACTTC. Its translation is CAITTDSSYEQYF.

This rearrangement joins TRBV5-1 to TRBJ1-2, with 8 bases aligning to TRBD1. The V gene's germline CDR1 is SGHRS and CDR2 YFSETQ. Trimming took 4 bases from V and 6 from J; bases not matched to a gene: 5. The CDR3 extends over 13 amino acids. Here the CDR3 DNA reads TGCGCCAGCAGCACGGACAGGGTCAATGGCTACACCTTC. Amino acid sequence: CASSTDRVNGYTF.